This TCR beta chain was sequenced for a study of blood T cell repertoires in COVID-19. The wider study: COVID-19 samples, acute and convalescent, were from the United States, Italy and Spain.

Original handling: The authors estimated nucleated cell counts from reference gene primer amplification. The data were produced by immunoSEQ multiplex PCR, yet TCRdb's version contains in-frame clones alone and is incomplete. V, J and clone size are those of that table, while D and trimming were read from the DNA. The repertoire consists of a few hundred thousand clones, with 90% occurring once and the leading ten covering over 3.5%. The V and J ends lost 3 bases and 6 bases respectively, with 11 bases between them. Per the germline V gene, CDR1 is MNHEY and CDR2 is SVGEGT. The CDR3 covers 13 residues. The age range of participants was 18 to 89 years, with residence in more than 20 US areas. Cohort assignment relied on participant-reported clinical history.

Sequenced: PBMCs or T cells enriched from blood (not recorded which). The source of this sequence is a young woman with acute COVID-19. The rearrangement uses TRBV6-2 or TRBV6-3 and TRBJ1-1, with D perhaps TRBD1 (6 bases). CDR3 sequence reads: CASSYPQGPEAFF. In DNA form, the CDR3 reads TGTGCCAGCAGTTATCCTCAGGGGCCTGAAGCTTTCTTT.